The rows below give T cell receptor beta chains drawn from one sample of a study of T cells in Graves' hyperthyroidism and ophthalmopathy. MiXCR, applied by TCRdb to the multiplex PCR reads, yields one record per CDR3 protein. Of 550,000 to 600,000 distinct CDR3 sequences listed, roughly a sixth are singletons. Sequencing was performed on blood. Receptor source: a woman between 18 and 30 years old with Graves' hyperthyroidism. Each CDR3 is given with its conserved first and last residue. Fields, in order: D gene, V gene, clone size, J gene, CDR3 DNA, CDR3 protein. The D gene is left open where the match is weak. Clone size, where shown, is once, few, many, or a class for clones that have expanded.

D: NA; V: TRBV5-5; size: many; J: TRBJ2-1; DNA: TGTGCCAGCAGCTTGCTGGGATCGACCTACAATGAGCAGTTCTTC; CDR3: CASSLLGSTYNEQFF
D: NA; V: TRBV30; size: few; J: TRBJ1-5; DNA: TGTGCCTGGGAGGGCCAGGGCCCCCATCAGCCCCAGCATTTT; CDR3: CAWEGQGPHQPQHF
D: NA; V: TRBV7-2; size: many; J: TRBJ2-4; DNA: TGTGCCAGCAGCTTAGGGGGGTCCACCGGAAACATTCAGTACTTC; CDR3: CASSLGGSTGNIQYF
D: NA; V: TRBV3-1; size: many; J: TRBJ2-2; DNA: TGTGCCAGCAGCCAAGTGGGGACCGGGGAGCTGTTTTTT; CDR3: CASSQVGTGELFF
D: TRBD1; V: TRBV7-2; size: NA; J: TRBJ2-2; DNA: TGTGCCAGCAGCTCACCCCGGCAGGGGGCGCCCACCGGGGAGCTGTTTTTT; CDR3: CASSSPRQGAPTGELFF
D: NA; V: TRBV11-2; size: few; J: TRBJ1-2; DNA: TGTGCCAGCAGTTGGGGTGGGGAAGGCTATGGCTACACCTTC; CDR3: CASSWGGEGYGYTF
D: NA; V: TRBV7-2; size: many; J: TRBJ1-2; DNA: TGTGCCAGCAGCTTAGAACCAGGAGTTAACTATGGCTACACCTTC; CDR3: CASSLEPGVNYGYTF
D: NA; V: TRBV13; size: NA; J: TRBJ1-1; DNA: TGTGCCAGCAGAGATATGGGAGGGAACACTGAAGCTTTCTTT; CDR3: CASRDMGGNTEAFF
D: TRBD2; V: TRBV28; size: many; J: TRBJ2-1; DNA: TGTGCCAGCAGTCTGCCTAGCGGGAGGGCCGGCAATGAGCAGTTCTTC; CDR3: CASSLPSGRAGNEQFF
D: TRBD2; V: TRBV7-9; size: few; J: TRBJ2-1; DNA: TGTGCCAGCAGCCACCGGTTCGATCGAGCGGGAGGGCCGGGTGAGCAGTTCTTC; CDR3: CASSHRFDRAGGPGEQFF
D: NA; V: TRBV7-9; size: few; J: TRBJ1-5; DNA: TGTGCCAGCAGCTTTTCGATCAATCAGCCCCAGCATTTT; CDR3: CASSFSINQPQHF
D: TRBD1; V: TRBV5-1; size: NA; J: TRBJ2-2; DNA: TGCGCCAGCAGCTTGGTACAGGGGAAGATGTTTTTT; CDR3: CASSLVQGKMFF
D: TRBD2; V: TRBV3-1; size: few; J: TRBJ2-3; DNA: TGTGCCAGCAGCCAAGTCCGGCTAGCGGGGGGGGTGGGCACGCAGTATTTT; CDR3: CASSQVRLAGGVGTQYF
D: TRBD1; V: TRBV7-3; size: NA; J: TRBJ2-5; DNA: TGTGCCAGCAGCCCACGTTACAGGGGACCTCACCGGGAGACCCAGTACTTC; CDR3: CASSPRYRGPHRETQYF
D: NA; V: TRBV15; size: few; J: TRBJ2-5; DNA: TGTGCCACCAGCAGAGCATTCGGCCAAGAGACCCAGTACTTC; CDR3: CATSRAFGQETQYF
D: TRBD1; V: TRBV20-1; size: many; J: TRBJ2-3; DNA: TGCAGTGCTAGAGATCAGGGACAGGCCACAGATACGCAGTATTTT; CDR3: CSARDQGQATDTQYF
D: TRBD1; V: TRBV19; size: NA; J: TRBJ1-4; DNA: TGTGCCAGTAGGGGGGTTTGGGGGACAGAAAATGAAAAACTGTTTTTT; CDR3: CASRGVWGTENEKLFF
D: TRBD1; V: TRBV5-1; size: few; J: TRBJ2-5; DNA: TGCGCCAGCAGCCCGAGGACAGGGGGGATAGGACAAGAGACCCAGTACTTC; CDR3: CASSPRTGGIGQETQYF
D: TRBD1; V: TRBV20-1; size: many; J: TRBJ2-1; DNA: TGCAGTGCTAGGAGGACAGGGGTCAATGAGCAGTTCTTC; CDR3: CSARRTGVNEQFF
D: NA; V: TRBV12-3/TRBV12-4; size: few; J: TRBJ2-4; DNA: TGTGCCAGCAATCTGGGAGGGGGCAGAGCCAAAAACATTCAGTACTTC; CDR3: CASNLGGGRAKNIQYF
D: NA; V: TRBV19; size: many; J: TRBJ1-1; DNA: TGTGCCAGTAGTATGCTGGGGGGGCGCTTGAACACTGAAGCTTTCTTT; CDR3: CASSMLGGRLNTEAFF
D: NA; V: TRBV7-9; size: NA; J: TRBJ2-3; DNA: TGTGCCAGCAGCCCCAGCGGGCACACAGATACGCAGTATTTT; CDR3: CASSPSGHTDTQYF
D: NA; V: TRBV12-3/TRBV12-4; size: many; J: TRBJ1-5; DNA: TGTGCCAGCAGTTTATCGGTCGGGGACAATCAGCCCCAGCATTTT; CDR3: CASSLSVGDNQPQHF
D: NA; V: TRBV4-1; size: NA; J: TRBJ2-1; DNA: TGCGCCAGCAGCCAAGGGTGGGTCAATGAGCAGTTCTTC; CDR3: CASSQGWVNEQFF
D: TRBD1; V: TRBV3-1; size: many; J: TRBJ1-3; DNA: TGTGCCAGCAGCCTCGGGACAGGTGGAAACACCATATATTTT; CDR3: CASSLGTGGNTIYF
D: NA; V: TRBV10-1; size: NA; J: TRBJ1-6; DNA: TGCGCCAGCAGTGACTGGCAGGGTTTATCACCCCTCCACTTT; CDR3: CASSDWQGLSPLHF
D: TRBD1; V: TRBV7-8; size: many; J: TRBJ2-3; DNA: TGTGCCAGCAGCTACTCCCGGGACAGAGGGAATAGCACAGATACGCAGTATTTT; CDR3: CASSYSRDRGNSTDTQYF
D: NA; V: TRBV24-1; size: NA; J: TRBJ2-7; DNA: TGTGCCACCAGTGACTCATCCGAATACGAGCAGTACTTC; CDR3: CATSDSSEYEQYF
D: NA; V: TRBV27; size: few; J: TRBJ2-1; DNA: TGTGCCAGCAGTTTATCGCCAGGGGTGAATGAGCAGTTCTTC; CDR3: CASSLSPGVNEQFF
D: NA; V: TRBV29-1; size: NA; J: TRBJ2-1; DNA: TGCAGCGTTGAAGGACAGATGAGGGAGCAGTTCTTC; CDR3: CSVEGQMREQFF
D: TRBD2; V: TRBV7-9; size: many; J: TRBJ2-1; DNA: TGTGCCAGCAGCTCGGTAGCGGGAGAATACAATGAGCAGTTCTTC; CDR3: CASSSVAGEYNEQFF
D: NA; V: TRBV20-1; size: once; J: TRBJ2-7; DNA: TGCAGTGCCGCTCCGGGACTCCCAGCGTGGGGGGAGCAGTACTTC; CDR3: CSAAPGLPAWGEQYF
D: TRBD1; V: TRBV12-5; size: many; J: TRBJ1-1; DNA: TGTGCTAGTGATCAGGGGGTCACTGAAGCTTTCTTT; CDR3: CASDQGVTEAFF